The clone carrying this T cell receptor (beta chain) was seen only a few times. Its antigen is undetermined. The CDR3 loop spans 14 amino acids. Trimming removed 2 bases at V and 3 bases at J, with 10 bases between. Germline CDR1 and CDR2: MNHEY and SMNVEV (reference sequence). The data stem from a study of blood T cells in healthy people across ages. Study outcomes and limitations: Long-lived and aged donors differed, with more naive CD4+ cells and higher diversity in the long-lived.

Staff drew approximately 9.7 milliliters of peripheral blood from each donor. Isolation yielded PBMCs, at least 7 million per sample, in every case. A second PCR of roughly 6 to 12 cycles used a sample-barcoded 5' primer and a J-beta primer mix. Paired-end reads containing CDR3 totaled no fewer than 3 million for each sample. TCRdb called the 5' RACE reads again in MiXCR, with one record for every CDR3 protein. This sample has 1.4 million to 1.5 million distinct CDR3 sequences, with roughly 40% found just once. The rearrangement uses TRBV27 and TRBJ1-2; D gene ambiguous. The sequenced material came from blood. The TCR sequence derives from a young woman in good health. The CDR3 loop is CASSLQGFDYGYTF. CDR3 coding DNA: TGTGCCAGCAGTTTACAAGGGTTTGACTATGGCTACACCTTC.